The T cell receptor beta chain under discussion was sequenced for a study of blood T cell repertoires in COVID-19. Whole-study context: The samples span acute and convalescent COVID-19 from the United States, Italy and Spain.

The V segment lost 3 bases and the J segment 4 bases; nucleotides outside the gene matches: 7. CDR3 length: 15 residues. Per germline, CDR1 SGHNT and CDR2 YYREEE (reference sequence). TCRdb's copy holds only in-frame clones and misses some; the assay was immunoSEQ multiplex PCR. The repertoire holds tens of thousands of clones, approximately 95% seen once, with about 0.9% in the top ten. This chain joins TRBV5-4 and TRBJ1-1; 9 positions agree with TRBD1. Material for sequencing was peripheral blood. This clonotype originated in a male donor with active COVID-19. The CDR3: CASSWGQGRATEAFF. The CDR3 DNA reads as TGTGCCAGCAGCTGGGGACAGGGAAGGGCCACTGAAGCTTTCTTT.